Below are 18 T cell receptor beta chains sequenced from a single sample in a study of blood T cell repertoires in COVID-19. Here immunoSEQ multiplex PCR was the method, and the copy in TCRdb shows in-frame clones only, minus some. The sample shows tens of thousands of clones, approximately 80% of them seen only once. The sequencing sample was made of peripheral blood. The receptors shown here come from a human donor in a cohort sampled during active COVID-19.

The chain employs TRBV6-5 and TRBJ2-2; TRBD2 agrees at 9 bases. Trimming removed 6 bases from V and 7 bases from J; junction bases left unmatched: 9. Germline CDR1 is MNHEY and CDR2 is SVGAGI. The CDR3 runs 15 residues. For the CDR3, the DNA is TGTGCCAGCAGATGGCGGGAGGGCCGAGACGGGGAGCTGTTTTTT. This gives the protein CASRWREGRDGELFF.

This chain joins TRBV7-9 and TRBJ1-1; 7 bases line up with TRBD1. CDR3 length: 14 residues. The germline CDR1 and CDR2 sequences are SEHNR and FQNEAQ (reference sequence). The J segment lost 3 bases and the V segment lost 5 bases, leaving 6 bases of the junction unmatched. This chain's CDR3 is CASSLRTGDTEAFF. The CDR3 DNA is TGTGCCAGCAGCCTCCGGACAGGTGACACTGAAGCTTTCTTT.

V is TRBV27 and J is TRBJ1-6; D is perhaps TRBD1 (6 bases). V lost 5 bases and J lost 4, with 15 bases in between. The germline gives CDR1 MNHEY, CDR2 SMNVEV (reference sequence). The CDR3 contains 16 residues. The CDR3 here is CASSMQGGGYNSPLHF. CDR3 sequence (DNA): TGTGCCAGCAGTATGCAAGGGGGGGGGTATAATTCACCCCTCCACTTT.

J is TRBJ1-5 and V is TRBV3-1 (or the pseudogene TRBV3-2); TRBD1 matches at 7 bases. V was pared by 1 base and J by 8 bases, with 5 bases of the junction left unmatched. The CDR3 length is 14 residues. The V gene's germline CDR1 is LGHDT and CDR2 YNNKEL (reference sequence). CDR3 nucleotide sequence: TGTGCCAGCAGCCAAGGACAGGGAAGTAAGCCCCAGCATTTT. Its protein product is CASSQGQGSKPQHF.

The rearrangement uses TRBV6-8 and TRBJ2-3; possibly TRBD2 for D (6 bases). CDR3 length equals 15 residues. Trimming removed 10 bases from V and 4 bases from J, with 21 bases in between. From germline, CDR1 is MNHGY and CDR2 SAAAGT. CDR3 nucleotides: TGTGCCAACCCGGTGTACGGGAGAGGCCCAGATACGCAGTATTTT. This codes for CANPVYGRGPDTQYF.

This clone came up a few times. J is TRBJ2-3 and V is TRBV5-6; 10 bases are a match to TRBD2. Germline lookup yields CDR1 SGHDT and CDR2 YYEEEE. The CDR3 is made up of 15 amino acids. The V segment lost 1 base and the J segment 4 bases; nucleotides outside the gene matches: 3. CDR3 loop: CASSLSGGAADTQYF. The CDR3 nucleotides read TGTGCCAGCAGCTTGAGCGGGGGGGCGGCAGATACGCAGTATTTT.

The chain has TRBV19 and TRBJ1-1, with 7 positions matching TRBD1. V lost 3 bases, J lost 4 bases, and 11 bases stayed unmatched. Looked up from germline, CDR1 is LNHDA and CDR2 is SQIVND (reference sequence). This CDR3 comprises 16 residues. The CDR3 DNA reads as TGTGCCAGTAGTATGTCAGTAGGGGCAGGGGGCACTGAAGCTTTCTTT. Translation: CASSMSVGAGGTEAFF. Full variable domain (remainder filled in from reference TRBV19 and TRBJ1-1): DGGITQSPKYLFRKEGQNVTLSCEQNLNHDAMYWYRQDPGQGLRLIYYSQIVNDFQKGDIAEGYSVSREKKESFPLTVTSAQKNPTAFYLCASSMSVGAGGTEAFFGQGTRLTVV.

V and J are TRBV28 and TRBJ1-5; D not certain. The CDR3 runs 19 residues. Looked up from germline, CDR1 is MDHEN and CDR2 is SYDVKM. Trimming cost V 3 bases and J 0 bases, with 21 bases left between them. This CDR3 reads CASSLWREGSPYSNQPQHF. In DNA form, the CDR3 reads TGTGCCAGCAGTTTGTGGCGTGAGGGAAGTCCATATAGCAATCAGCCCCAGCATTTT.

The table lists this clone with a count of one. The chain is built from TRBV20-1 and TRBJ2-7; perhaps TRBD1 as D (5 bases). Trimming took 5 bases from V and 3 from J, leaving 8 bases between them. This CDR3 is built from 11 residues. Germline V lookup: CDR1 DFQATT, CDR2 SNEGSKA (reference sequence). CDR3 in DNA: TGCAGTGCTGCAGGGTTCTACGAGCAGTACGTC. Translating gives CSAAGFYEQYV.

The CDR3 loop is CASSYGTGFTGELFF. CDR3 bases: TGTGCCAGCAGTTACGGGACAGGGTTCACCGGGGAGCTGTTTTTT. V is TRBV6-2 or TRBV6-3 and J is TRBJ2-2; 9 bases match TRBD1. CDR3 size: 15 residues. V lost 2 bases and J lost 4; bases outside the gene matches: 2. Germline CDR1 MNHEY, CDR2 SVGEGT.

CDR3 sequence reads: CASTPAQGRTDTQYF. For the CDR3, the DNA is TGTGCCAGCACTCCGGCTCAGGGGCGCACAGATACGCAGTATTTT. The chain couples TRBV9 to TRBJ2-3; D possibly corresponds to TRBD1 (6 bases). The V end was cut by 6 bases, the J end by 1 base, with 15 bases between. The CDR3 is made up of 15 amino acids. CDR1 is SGDLS, CDR2 YYNGEE, per germline. The full variable domain, with the rest looked up from reference TRBV9 and TRBJ2-3, is DSGVTQTPKHLITATGQRVTLRCSPRSGDLSVYWYQQSLDQGLQFLIQYYNGEERAKGNILERFSAQQFPDLHSELNLSSLELGDSALYFCASTPAQGRTDTQYFGPGTRLTVL.

The chain uses TRBV7-2 and TRBJ1-3, with D hard to call. V was clipped by 3 bases and J by 2 bases, with 8 bases between them. The CDR3 extends over 14 amino acids. The V gene's germline CDR1 is SGHTA and CDR2 FQGNSA. The CDR3 coding sequence is TGTGCCAGCAGCTTGGGCACGACTGGAAACACCATATATTTT. Its protein is CASSLGTTGNTIYF.

The rearrangement links TRBV19 to TRBJ2-5; 9 bases are shared with TRBD2. This CDR3 has 18 residues. The trim removed 2 bases at V and 2 bases at J, leaving 12 bases unmatched. CDR1 and CDR2 from the germline V gene are LNHDA and SQIVND (reference sequence). CDR3 sequence: CASSILTSGLAVQETQYF. The CDR3 nucleotides read TGTGCCAGTAGTATATTAACGTCGGGACTAGCAGTTCAAGAGACCCAGTACTTC.

The chain couples TRBV6-2 or TRBV6-3 to TRBJ2-7, with D perhaps matching TRBD1 (6 bases). The V end lost 4 bases, the J end lost 2 bases, and 18 bases lay between the germline ends. Germline V gene data show CDR1 as MNHEY and CDR2 as SVGEGT. This CDR3 is built from 16 residues. CDR3 DNA: TGTGCCAGCAGTTCCATACAGGGTGGTTCGACCTACGAGCAGTACTTC. It codes for CASSSIQGGSTYEQYF.

The CDR3 reads CASRIAEPQHF. The CDR3 coding sequence is TGTGCCAGCAGAATCGCGGAGCCCCAGCATTTT. The chain is built from TRBV2 and TRBJ1-5; D unresolved. Germline V gene sequence: CDR1 SNHLY, CDR2 FYNNEI. The length of the CDR3 is 11 residues. V shed 6 bases and J shed 8 bases, with 8 bases lying between them.

V usage is TRBV18 and J usage is TRBJ2-5; D is unresolved. V was pared by 10 bases and J by 4 bases, with 10 bases between. The CDR3 has 11 amino acids. Germline CDR1 reads KGHSH; CDR2 reads LQKENI. CDR3 sequence reads: CATRVSETQYF. CDR3 nucleotide sequence: TGTGCCACCCGGGTGTCAGAGACCCAGTACTTC.

The V gene is TRBV5-1, the J gene TRBJ2-7, with a possible D match to TRBD1 (6 bases). The V end lost 0 bases, the J end lost 3 bases, and 7 bases lay between the germline ends. The CDR3 is 13 amino acids. The germline V gene encodes CDR1 SGHRS and CDR2 YFSETQ. CDR3 amino acids: CASSLGGGYEQYV. The CDR3 nucleotides read TGCGCCAGCAGCTTGGGAGGGGGCTACGAGCAGTACGTC.

This chain connects TRBV15 to TRBJ1-1; D perhaps matches TRBD1 (6 bases). The CDR3 length is 15 residues. V was shortened by 3 bases and J by 1 base, with 12 bases between the two germline ends. The V gene's germline CDR1 is LNHNV and CDR2 YYDKDF (reference sequence). CDR3 in amino acids: CATSRWGGGNTEAFF. CDR3 in DNA: TGTGCCACCAGCAGGTGGGGGGGCGGGAACACTGAAGCTTTCTTT.